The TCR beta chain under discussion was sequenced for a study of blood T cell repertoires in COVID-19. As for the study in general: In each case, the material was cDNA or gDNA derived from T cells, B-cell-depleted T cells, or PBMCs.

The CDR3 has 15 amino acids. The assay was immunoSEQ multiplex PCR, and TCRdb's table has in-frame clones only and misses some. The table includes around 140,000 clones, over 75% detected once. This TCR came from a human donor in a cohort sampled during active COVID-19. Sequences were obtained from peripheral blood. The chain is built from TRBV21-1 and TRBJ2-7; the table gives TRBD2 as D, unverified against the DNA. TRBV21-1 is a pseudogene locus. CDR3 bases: TGTGCCAGCAGCCCCGTCGGCGGGAGGGCCTACGAGCAGTACGTC. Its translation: CASSPVGGRAYEQYV.